This T cell receptor (beta chain) originates from a study of blood T cell repertoires in COVID-19. Study-level background: The United States, Italy and Spain were the sources of the acute and convalescent COVID-19 samples. From T cells, B-cell-depleted T cells, or PBMCs came the material, which was cDNA or gDNA.

The authors' processing: Estimation of nucleated cell counts was performed using reference gene primer amplification. The table came from immunoSEQ multiplex PCR; TCRdb's copy has only in-frame clones and leaves some out. V and J calls and clone size are as listed in that table; D and trimming were resolved from the DNA. The sample shows 55,000 to 70,000 clones, around four fifths of them seen only once. The CDR3 totals 17 residues. V lost 0 bases to trimming and J lost 4 bases, with 16 bases between them. Germline V gene lookup returns CDR1 LGHDT and CDR2 YNNKEL (reference sequence). The sequencing input was peripheral blood. The V call is TRBV3-1 (or the pseudogene TRBV3-2), the J call TRBJ2-1; D is perhaps TRBD2 (5 bases). The receptor comes from a woman aged 80 or older with acute or convalescent COVID-19. The CDR3 reads CASSQDSWSGQYNEQFF. CDR3 DNA: TGTGCCAGCAGCCAAGATAGCTGGAGCGGCCAATACAATGAGCAGTTCTTC.